Listed below are T cell receptor beta chains from one sample, sequenced in a study of cytotoxic CD8 clonotypes in ibrutinib-treated CLL. Repertoires were generated with immunoSEQ multiplex PCR, while TCRdb's copy carries only in-frame clones and drops some. The sample contains 150,000 to 250,000 clones, 72% of which appear only once. The sequenced sample was PBMCs, obtained after 24 months of ibrutinib treatment. The receptor source for this set is a human donor with chronic lymphocytic leukemia. CDR3s include the opening cysteine and the closing phenylalanine or tryptophan.

>TRBV10-3
CAISEGPKGVGDGYTF
>TRBV13
CASSSDRVGGYTF
>TRBV10-3
CAIRPGPKNYGYTF
>TRBV4-1
CASSQVYKGGTEAFF
>TRBV19
CASSIMGGRGQNEQFF
>TRBV2
CASSDELGGNQPQHF
>TRBV5-6
CASSSRMNTEAFF
>TRBV19
CASSIGQGEAFF
>TRBV7-3
CASSQTGHTQYF
>TRBV7-9
CASSLVAGAADTQYF
>TRBV5-1
CASSLEGYTYGYTF
>TRBV19
CASSIIAGMNTEAFF
>TRBV13
CASSLGLAGAMGGQYF
>TRBV11-2
CASSVRGESSYEQYF
>TRBV10-1
CASRDRVYEQYF
>TRBV15
CATSVPGADTQYF
>TRBV6-5
CASTRGSGYTF
>TRBV28
CASKNYGYTF
>TRBV9
CASSARNHNNEQFF
>TRBV7-2
CASSLDGDTQYF
>TRBV5-6
CASSRAGVAYNEQFF
>TRBV27
CASSSYRGVSYNEQFF
>TRBV29-1
CSGPGLAVAKHNEQFF
>TRBV5-1
CASSFTAGPHYNEQFF
>TRBV7-2
CASSLEGTRSTKNIQYF
>TRBV25-1
CASSKGTRKYNEQFF
>TRBV27
CASSRTGTYEQYF
>TRBV29-1
CSVVLAGRGDTQYF
>TRBV19
CASSSGRTRYLGEQFF
>TRBV27
CASRLSALAGAEQFF
>TRBV6-6
CASSYRRGLTGELFF
>TRBV10-1
CASSESGQAYGYTF
>TRBV9
CASNSPTSLLGYTF
>TRBV5-1
CASQGQGANEQYF
>TRBV30
CAWSAFVASYEQYF
>TRBV6-5
CASGRQAWENYGYTF
>TRBV6-5
CASSFQSGSTFYEQYF
>TRBV6-4
CASSDFIMGGYF
>TRBV25-1
CASSEAASGSWDEQFF
>TRBV14
CASSTLLADTQYF
>TRBV7-2
CASSLTGGLEQYF
>TRBV5-3
CASSFGSRTGELFF
>TRBV2
CASTHSSYNEQFF
>TRBV27
CASSLSYPGQGVPYEQYF
>TRBV4-2
CASSQDPGEGNTIYF
>TRBV5-6
CASSTYRAGHEQYF
>TRBV9
CASRAPGRSYNEQFF
>TRBV7-6
CASSLDGSSNEQYF
>TRBV4-1
CASSPVDATNEKLFF
>TRBV6-1
CASTFGTTNTEAFF
>TRBV9
CASTPTGGPETQYF
>TRBV28
CASRAWNEQFF
>TRBV7-2
CASSLNSGHQETQYF
>TRBV15
CATSRDQGGGQPQHF
>TRBV7-2
CASSPAGEKLFF